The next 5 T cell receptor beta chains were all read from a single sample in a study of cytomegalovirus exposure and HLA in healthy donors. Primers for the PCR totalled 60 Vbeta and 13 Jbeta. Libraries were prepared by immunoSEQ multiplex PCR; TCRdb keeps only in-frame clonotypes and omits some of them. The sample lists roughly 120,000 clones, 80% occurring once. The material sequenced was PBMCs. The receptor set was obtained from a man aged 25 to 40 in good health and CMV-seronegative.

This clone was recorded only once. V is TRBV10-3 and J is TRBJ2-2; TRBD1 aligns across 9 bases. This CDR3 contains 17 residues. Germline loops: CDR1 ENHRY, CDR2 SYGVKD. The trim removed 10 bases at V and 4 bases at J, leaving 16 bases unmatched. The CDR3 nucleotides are TGTGCCACCTCTGGGACAGGGCAAATTACACTCACCGGGGAGCTGTTTTTT. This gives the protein CATSGTGQITLTGELFF.

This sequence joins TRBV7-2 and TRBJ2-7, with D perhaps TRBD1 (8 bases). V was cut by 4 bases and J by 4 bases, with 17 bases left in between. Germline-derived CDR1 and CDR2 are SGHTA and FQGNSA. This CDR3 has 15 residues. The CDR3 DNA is TGTGCCAGCAGCTCCCAAACAGGGGGAGGGTACGAGCAGTACTTC. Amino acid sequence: CASSSQTGGGYEQYF.

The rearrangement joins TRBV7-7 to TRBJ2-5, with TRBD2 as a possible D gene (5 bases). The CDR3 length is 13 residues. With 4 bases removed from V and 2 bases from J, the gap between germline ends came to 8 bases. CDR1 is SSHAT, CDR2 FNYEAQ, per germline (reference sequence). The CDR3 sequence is CASSWRVQETQYF. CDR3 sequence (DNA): TGTGCCAGCAGCTGGCGGGTGCAAGAGACCCAGTACTTC.

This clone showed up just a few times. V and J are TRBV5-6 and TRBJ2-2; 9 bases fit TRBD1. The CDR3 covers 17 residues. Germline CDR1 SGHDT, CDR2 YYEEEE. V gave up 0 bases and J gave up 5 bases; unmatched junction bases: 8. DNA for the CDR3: TGTGCCAGCAGCTTGGCACAGGGGGCGCGTAGGACCGGGGAGCTGTTTTTT. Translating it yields CASSLAQGARRTGELFF.

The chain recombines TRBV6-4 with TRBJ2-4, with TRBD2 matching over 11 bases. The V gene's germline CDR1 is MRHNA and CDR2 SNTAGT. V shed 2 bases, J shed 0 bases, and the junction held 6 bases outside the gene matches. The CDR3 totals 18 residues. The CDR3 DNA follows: TGTGCCAGCAGTGACGGGTCTAGCGGGAGGTTAGCCAAAAACATTCAGTACTTC. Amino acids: CASSDGSSGRLAKNIQYF.